This is a list of T cell receptor beta chains from one sample in a study of radiotherapy plus CTLA-4 blockade in lung cancer. Produced via immunoSEQ multiplex PCR; TCRdb's table is partial and in-frame only. The profile shows about 87,000 clones, around 87% of them singletons. The specimen comprised peripheral blood, sampled from a patient treated with radiotherapy plus ipilimumab. The receptors stem from a human donor with non-small cell lung cancer that progressed on radiotherapy plus ipilimumab. Both conserved end residues are part of each CDR3. Each record gives: CDR3 length, J gene, clone size, D gene, V gene, CDR3 DNA, CDR3 protein. A D gene is named only where the DNA matches it firmly. Rows give clone size only sometimes, using once, few, many, or a class for an expanded clone.

15,TRBJ2-3,NA,TRBD2,TRBV28,TGTGCCAGAGATGCCGGACTAGCGGGGACAGATACGCAGTATTTT,CARDAGLAGTDTQYF
16,TRBJ2-7,few,TRBD2,TRBV11-3,TGTGCCAGCAGCTTAGAGGGAGCGGGAAGCTCCTACGAGCAGTACTTC,CASSLEGAGSSYEQYF
15,TRBJ2-1,NA,NA,TRBV30,TGTGCCTGGAGCGGCCGGGGGCCCTACTTCGATGAGCAGTTCTTC,CAWSGRGPYFDEQFF
15,TRBJ1-4,NA,TRBD1,TRBV18,TGTGCCAGCTCACTCCGGGCAGGGGGTAATGAAAAACTGTTTTTT,CASSLRAGGNEKLFF
16,TRBJ2-1,NA,TRBD2,TRBV11-2,TGTGCCAGCAGCTTTGGGACTAGCGGGAGCGGTAGTGAGCAGTTCTTC,CASSFGTSGSGSEQFF
15,TRBJ1-2,NA,TRBD1,TRBV5-1,TGCGCCAGCAGCTTGGCCGGACAGGGGGCCGGCGGCTACACCTTC,CASSLAGQGAGGYTF
13,TRBJ1-2,NA,NA,TRBV11-3,TGTGCCAGCAGCTTCCCCGGACCTAATGGCTACACCTTC,CASSFPGPNGYTF
12,TRBJ2-1,NA,NA,TRBV28,TGTGCCAGCAGTGAAATCGTGACTGAGCAGTTCTTC,CASSEIVTEQFF
15,TRBJ2-2,NA,NA,TRBV5-4,TGTGCCAGCAGTCCTGGGGCGGGAACCACCGGGGAGCTGTTTTTT,CASSPGAGTTGELFF
12,TRBJ2-3,NA,NA,TRBV9,TGTGCCAGCGGTCATTATGGAGATACGCAGTATTTT,CASGHYGDTQYF
17,TRBJ2-3,NA,TRBD2,TRBV5-1,TGCGCCAGCAGCCCCGGACTAGCGGGAGCTAGCACAGATACGCAGTATTTT,CASSPGLAGASTDTQYF
14,TRBJ1-3,once,NA,TRBV11-2,TGTGCCAGCAGCCAGACAGAGCTAGGAAACACCATATATTTT,CASSQTELGNTIYF
17,TRBJ2-7,once,NA,TRBV18,TGTGCCAGCTCACCACTTTCCGGACAACGCGACGCCTACGAGCAGTACTTC,CASSPLSGQRDAYEQYF
14,TRBJ1-5,NA,NA,TRBV6-1,TGTGCCAGCAGTGAAGGGAGGGGCGAGCAGCCCCAGCATTTT,CASSEGRGEQPQHF
16,TRBJ1-2,NA,TRBD1,TRBV11-3,TGTGCCAGCAGCCTAGGACAGGCCCAAACCGGGTATGGCTACACCTTC,CASSLGQAQTGYGYTF
14,TRBJ1-1,NA,NA,TRBV19,TGTGCCAGTAGTATGTTTCCGTTGGACACTGAAGCTTTCTTT,CASSMFPLDTEAFF
16,TRBJ2-5,NA,TRBD2,TRBV18,TGTGCCAGCTCACCGGTTTTGACTAGCGGGGGAGAGACCCAGTACTTC,CASSPVLTSGGETQYF
15,TRBJ1-4,NA,NA,TRBV5-4,TGTGCCAGCAGCTTTAAGGCAGGGGAAGCAGAAAAACTGTTTTTT,CASSFKAGEAEKLFF